The 18 T cell receptor beta chains below were found in one sample sequenced in a study of control samples from healthy donors and cancer patients. Using immunoSEQ multiplex PCR, the repertoire was profiled, and TCRdb retains in-frame clones only, with some absent. The sample has 100,000 to 150,000 clones; roughly nine tenths are singletons. The sequenced material came from PBMCs. These receptors were collected from a man in his fifties with head and neck cancer.

The CDR3 is CASSFKGGVQETQYF. The CDR3 coding sequence is TGTGCCAGCAGCTTTAAGGGGGGCGTCCAAGAGACCCAGTACTTC. The chain has TRBV5-4 and TRBJ2-5; D tentatively fits TRBD1 or TRBD2 (6 bases each). This CDR3 comprises 15 residues. Trimming took off 2 bases at V and 1 base at J, with 12 bases between the two ends. Germline assignment: CDR1 SGHNT and CDR2 YYREEE (reference sequence).

V usage is TRBV28 and J usage is TRBJ2-7; D assignment may be TRBD1 or TRBD2 (5 bases each). This CDR3 contains 18 residues. Per germline, CDR1 MDHEN and CDR2 SYDVKM. V dropped 5 bases and J dropped 5 bases, with 28 bases sitting between them. The CDR3 DNA follows: TGTGCCAGCAGTCTTATCTCGGGGCACCGGATATCCTACGACGAGCAGTACTTC. It encodes CASSLISGHRISYDEQYF.

The J gene is TRBJ1-1, the V gene TRBV15, with a tentative D call TRBD1 (6 bases). The CDR3 totals 15 residues. Germline V gives CDR1 LNHNV, CDR2 YYDKDF (reference sequence). V lost 1 base and J lost 4, with 13 bases in between. Here the CDR3 reads CATSRAGGWSTEAFF. CDR3 coding DNA: TGTGCCACCAGCAGAGCGGGGGGCTGGAGCACTGAAGCTTTCTTT.

This chain links TRBV7-2 with TRBJ2-5; 8 nucleotides match TRBD1. The CDR3 length is 18 residues. Germline V gives CDR1 SGHTA, CDR2 FQGNSA. The V and J ends lost 0 bases and 4 bases, in that order; junction bases with no gene match: 13. CDR3 protein: CASSLAPPFGQGGETQYF. The CDR3, as DNA: TGTGCCAGCAGCTTAGCGCCCCCTTTCGGACAGGGAGGAGAGACCCAGTACTTC. The full variable domain, its missing parts supplied by reference TRBV7-2 and TRBJ2-5, is GAGVSQSPSNKVTEKGKDVELRCDPISGHTALYWYRQSLGQGLEFLIYFQGNSAPDKSGLPSDRFSAERTGGSVSTLTIQRTQQEDSAVYLCASSLAPPFGQGGETQYFGPGTRLLVL.

The V call is TRBV13, the J call TRBJ1-5, with D tentatively TRBD1 (6 bases). The CDR3 is made up of 14 amino acids. Trimming took off 4 bases at V and 3 bases at J, with 10 bases between the two ends. Germline CDR1 PRHDT, CDR2 FYEKMQ (reference sequence). The CDR3 DNA sequence: TGTGCCAGCAGCTCCAGGGGATACAATCAGCCCCAGCATTTT. Its protein product is CASSSRGYNQPQHF.

The gene calls are TRBV2 and TRBJ2-3; tentatively, D is TRBD2 (6 bases). Trimming pared 6 bases from V and 1 base from J, leaving 26 bases between. Germline CDR1 SNHLY, CDR2 FYNNEI. CDR3 size: 19 residues. As DNA, the CDR3 is TGTGCCAGCAGGCCGGGACTCTTCCTCCGTACCCGGGGCACAGATACGCAGTATTTT. It is translated as CASRPGLFLRTRGTDTQYF.

The rearrangement links TRBV19 to TRBJ2-1, with a weak D call TRBD1 (5 bases). Trimming left V 7 bases short and J 5 bases short, with 15 bases between. Per germline, CDR1 LNHDA and CDR2 SQIVND (reference sequence). The CDR3 is made up of 14 amino acids. CDR3 residues: CASNPDSTNNEQFF. The DNA of the CDR3 is TGTGCCAGTAACCCCGACAGTACTAACAATGAGCAGTTCTTC.

This clone was picked up a small number of times. The J gene is TRBJ2-2, the V gene TRBV7-9, with 7 bases fitting TRBD1. In germline, CDR1 is SEHNR, CDR2 FQNEAQ (reference sequence). The CDR3 runs to 17 residues. The J segment lost 5 bases and the V segment lost 5 bases, leaving 14 bases of the junction unmatched. CDR3 nucleotides: TGTGCCAGCAGCCCTGACAGGGCGAGTGTGTGGACCGGGGAGCTGTTTTTT. It yields the protein CASSPDRASVWTGELFF.

V usage is TRBV3-1 (or the pseudogene TRBV3-2) and J usage is TRBJ2-2; D remains ambiguous. This CDR3 is built from 14 residues. The V end was cut by 0 bases, the J end by 6 bases, with 8 bases between. The V gene's germline CDR1 is LGHDT and CDR2 YNNKEL (reference sequence). DNA of the CDR3: TGTGCCAGCAGCCAAGATGGCGGTTCCGGGGAGCTGTTTTTT. Protein sequence: CASSQDGGSGELFF.

The chain has TRBV11-2 and TRBJ2-7; D perhaps matches TRBD1 (5 bases). V was clipped by 4 bases and J by 0 bases, with 10 bases between them. Germline values: CDR1 SGHAT, CDR2 FQNNGV. This CDR3 has 14 residues. CDR3 loop: CASSSRDSSYEQYF. The CDR3, as DNA: TGTGCCAGCAGCTCCAGGGATAGCTCCTACGAGCAGTACTTC.

V usage is TRBV18 and J usage is TRBJ1-1; tentative D call: TRBD1 (6 bases). CDR3 length: 14 amino acids. Germline lookup yields CDR1 KGHSH and CDR2 LQKENI. V lost 6 bases to trimming and J lost 3 bases, with 14 bases between them. CDR3 nucleotides: TGTGCCAGCTCCAGCAGGGGAGGGGACACTGAAGCTTTCTTT. Its translation: CASSSRGGDTEAFF. The full variable domain, rest sourced from reference TRBV18 and TRBJ1-1, is NAGVMQNPRHLVRRRGQEARLRCSPMKGHSHVYWYRQLPEEGLKFMVYLQKENIIDESGMPKERFSAEFPKEGPSILRIQQVVRGDSAAYFCASSSRGGDTEAFFGQGTRLTVV.

As concerns this clone: Within the sample, other DNA sequences also encode this same CDR3. The gene calls are TRBV18 and TRBJ1-2, with D uncertain. V was shortened by 0 bases and J by 7 bases, with 6 bases between the two germline ends. Germline V gene sequence: CDR1 KGHSH, CDR2 LQKENI. There are 12 residues in the CDR3. The chain's CDR3 is CASSPPNGGYTF. Written as DNA, the CDR3 is TGTGCCAGCTCACCACCGAACGGTGGCTACACCTTC.

The chain uses TRBV5-5 and TRBJ2-5, with TRBD2 matching over 15 bases. This CDR3 has 16 amino acids. Per the germline V gene, CDR1 is SGHKS and CDR2 is YYEKEE (reference sequence). The ends lost 5 bases at V and 4 bases at J; junction bases unmatched: 6. CDR3 amino acids: CASRRTSGGAGETQYF. The CDR3, as DNA: TGTGCCAGCAGACGGACTAGCGGGGGGGCCGGAGAGACCCAGTACTTC.

J is TRBJ2-7 and V is TRBV2, with 8 bases aligning to TRBD1. This CDR3 region has 14 residues. In germline, CDR1 is SNHLY, CDR2 FYNNEI. The J segment lost 6 bases and the V segment lost 6 bases, leaving 10 bases of the junction unmatched. CDR3 in DNA: TGTGCCAGCAGCTCCGGGCAGGGGGCGTCCGAGCAGTACTTC. Translated: CASSSGQGASEQYF.

V and J are TRBV7-9 and TRBJ1-3; D unclear. The germline V gene has CDR1 SEHNR and CDR2 FQNEAQ (reference sequence). The V and J ends lost 2 bases and 1 base respectively, with 12 bases between them. The CDR3 runs to 16 residues. The CDR3 coding sequence is TGTGCCAGCAGCTTATATGGGTTTGTGTCTGGAAACACCATATATTTT. This sequence encodes CASSLYGFVSGNTIYF. The complete variable domain, with remaining parts taken from reference TRBV7-9 and TRBJ1-3, reads DTGVSQNPRHKITKRGQNVTFRCDPISEHNRLYWYRQTLGQGPEFLTYFQNEAQLEKSRLLSDRFSAERPKGSFSTLEIQRTEQGDSAMYLCASSLYGFVSGNTIYFGEGSWLTVV.

The chain recombines TRBV20-1 with TRBJ1-2; the D gene is possibly TRBD1 (6 bases). V lost 6 bases and J lost 3, with 17 bases in between. Germline V lookup: CDR1 DFQATT, CDR2 SNEGSKA (reference sequence). The CDR3 spans 14 residues. The CDR3 DNA is TGCAGTGCCAGTAGAGGGGGGGCCTACTATGGCTACACCTTC. It specifies CSASRGGAYYGYTF.

The J gene is TRBJ1-2, the V gene TRBV7-9; D unclear. The germline V and J ends were trimmed by 2 bases and 8 bases, with 15 bases remaining between them. The CDR3 contains 14 residues. Germline V lookup: CDR1 SEHNR, CDR2 FQNEAQ (reference sequence). CDR3 in amino acids: CASSLPAVLVGYTF. DNA of the CDR3: TGTGCCAGCAGCTTACCAGCCGTCCTAGTAGGCTACACCTTC. The full variable domain, rest sourced from reference TRBV7-9 and TRBJ1-2, is DTGVSQNPRHKITKRGQNVTFRCDPISEHNRLYWYRQTLGQGPEFLTYFQNEAQLEKSRLLSDRFSAERPKGSFSTLEIQRTEQGDSAMYLCASSLPAVLVGYTFGSGTRLTVV.

This chain joins TRBV30 and TRBJ1-4, with D possibly matching TRBD1 (5 bases). The CDR3 covers 13 residues. CDR1 and CDR2 from the germline V gene are GTSNPN and SVGIG (reference sequence). Trimming removed 3 bases from V and 8 bases from J, with 13 bases in between. CDR3 nucleotide sequence: TGTGCCTGGAGCCCCGGGGCGGAAGAAAAACTGTTTTTT. It is translated as CAWSPGAEEKLFF.